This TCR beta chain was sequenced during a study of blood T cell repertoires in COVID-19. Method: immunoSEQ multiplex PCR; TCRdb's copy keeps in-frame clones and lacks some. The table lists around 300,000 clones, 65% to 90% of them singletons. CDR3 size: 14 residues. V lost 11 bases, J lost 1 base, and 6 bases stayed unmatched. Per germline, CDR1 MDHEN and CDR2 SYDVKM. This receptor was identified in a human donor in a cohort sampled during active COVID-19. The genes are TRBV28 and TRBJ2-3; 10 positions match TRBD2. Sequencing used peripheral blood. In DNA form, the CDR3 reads TGTGCCGGCTCTAGCGGGGGTCGCACAGATACGCAGTATTTT. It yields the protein CAGSSGGRTDTQYF.